Shown below are 5 T cell receptor beta chains from a single sample sequenced in a study of CD8 T cells in ankylosing spondylitis. TCRdb fed the 5' RACE reads into MiXCR, producing one record per CDR3 protein. The sample consists of fewer than 80,000 distinct CDR3 sequences, about 5% of them appearing once. Sequencing was carried out using blood, either unsorted or a sorted T cell fraction (not recorded which). The receptors were sampled from a male donor with ankylosing spondylitis or in good health (not recorded which).

Many counts were recorded for this clonotype. This chain joins TRBV5-1 and TRBJ2-1, with a weak D call TRBD2 (7 bases). Per germline, CDR1 SGHRS and CDR2 YFSETQ. Deletions cut 2 bases from V and 5 bases from J, with 17 bases between. The CDR3 is 16 amino acids. The CDR3 nucleotides read TGCGCCAGCAGCTTTTTGTGGGGGGGGGCCGACAATGAGCAGTTCTTC. Translation: CASSFLWGGADNEQFF.

Many counts were recorded for this clonotype. The chain recombines TRBV28 with TRBJ1-3; perhaps TRBD1 as D (5 bases). The CDR3 has 17 residues. Germline V gene sequence: CDR1 MDHEN, CDR2 SYDVKM. V was cut by 4 bases and J by 0 bases, with 16 bases left in between. CDR3 nucleotide sequence: TGTGCCAGCAGTTCAATTGGACAACAGAGCTCTGGAAACACCATATATTTT. This codes for CASSSIGQQSSGNTIYF.

The sample holds many counts of this clonotype. V usage is TRBV5-1 and J usage is TRBJ1-3, with 10 bases matching TRBD1. The J segment lost 0 bases and the V segment lost 4 bases, leaving 7 bases of the junction unmatched. The CDR3 runs to 17 residues. Germline CDR1 is SGHRS and CDR2 is YFSETQ. The CDR3 nucleotides read TGCGCCAGCAGCACAGACAGGGGGCTGTTCTCTGGAAACACCATATATTTT. Amino acid sequence: CASSTDRGLFSGNTIYF.

This clonotype was detected only a few times. The rearrangement uses TRBV11-2 and TRBJ2-5; D is undetermined. CDR3 length: 14 residues. The germline gives CDR1 SGHAT, CDR2 FQNNGV. V shed 4 bases and J shed 2 bases, with 11 bases lying between them. The CDR3 spells CASSSGADQETQYF. The CDR3 DNA is TGTGCCAGCAGCTCAGGAGCTGATCAAGAGACCCAGTACTTC.

This clonotype was recorded at least ten times. This chain connects TRBV12-3 or TRBV12-4 to TRBJ2-1; perhaps D is TRBD1 or TRBD2 (5 bases each). The CDR3 extends over 13 amino acids. V gave up 8 bases and J gave up 0 bases, with 8 bases separating them. In nucleotides, the CDR3 is TGTGCCAGCGGGGGAATCTCCTACAATGAGCAGTTCTTC. Its translation: CASGGISYNEQFF.